The 22 T cell receptor beta chains listed next were all sequenced from one sample in a study of cytomegalovirus exposure and HLA in healthy donors. The study ran its PCR with 60 Vbeta and 13 Jbeta primers. Only in-frame clones appear in the TCRdb table, and some are missing; sequencing was by immunoSEQ multiplex PCR. The repertoire holds 170,000 or so clones, around four fifths seen once, with under 5% in the top ten. Sequenced sample: PBMCs. Source of these receptors: a girl between 5 and 17 years old in good health and CMV-seropositive.

The chain combines TRBV2 with TRBJ2-7, with 11 positions matching TRBD1. CDR3 length: 15 residues. CDR1 and CDR2 (germline): SNHLY, FYNNEI. Trimming removed 8 bases from V and 6 bases from J; junction bases left unmatched: 12. CDR3 DNA sequence: TGTGCCAGCGGATTAACCGGGACAGGGGGGTTCGAGCAGTACTTC. As protein: CASGLTGTGGFEQYF.

The chain has TRBV11-3 and TRBJ1-4; 7 nucleotides agree with TRBD1. Trimming at V came to 0 bases and at J to 8 bases, leaving 6 bases not matched to a gene. Germline-derived CDR1 and CDR2 are SGHNT and YENEEA. This CDR3 has 15 amino acids. The DNA for the CDR3 is TGTGCCAGCAGCTTAGAACAGGGGAGTTACGAAAAACTGTTTTTT. This sequence encodes CASSLEQGSYEKLFF.

This chain connects TRBV2 to TRBJ2-1, with 9 bases aligning to TRBD1. Trimming took 2 bases from V and 7 from J; bases not matched to a gene: 12. Per the germline V gene, CDR1 is SNHLY and CDR2 is FYNNEI. The CDR3 has 17 residues. The CDR3 sequence: CASSEMGPQGAENEQFF. The CDR3 DNA reads TGTGCCAGCAGTGAAATGGGTCCACAGGGGGCGGAGAATGAGCAGTTCTTC.

The gene calls are TRBV6-5 and TRBJ2-3; D gene unclear. V was cut by 6 bases and J by 4 bases, with 11 bases left in between. There are 13 residues in the CDR3. Germline CDR1 MNHEY, CDR2 SVGAGI. CDR3 sequence: CASSLSHPDTQYF. The CDR3, as DNA: TGTGCCAGCAGCTTAAGCCATCCAGATACGCAGTATTTT.

The V gene is TRBV21-1, the J gene TRBJ1-6; the tabulated D call, TRBD1, remains unverified against the DNA. TRBV21-1 is a listed pseudogene. This CDR3 region has 18 residues. CDR3 residues: CASSEEPTRGKNNSPLHF. The DNA of the CDR3 is TGTGCCAGCAGCGAGGAACCGACCAGGGGGAAAAATAATTCACCCCTCCACTTT.

The rearrangement uses TRBV5-1 and TRBJ2-1, with 9 bases fitting TRBD1. This CDR3 is 15 amino acids long. Germline V gene data show CDR1 as SGHRS and CDR2 as YFSETQ. V dropped 5 bases and J dropped 1; count of bases not matched to a gene: 4. The CDR3 loop is CASSSGQGSYNEQFF. Here the CDR3 DNA reads TGCGCCAGCAGTTCGGGACAGGGTTCCTACAATGAGCAGTTCTTC.

This clone is a singleton in its sample. This chain links TRBV12-5 with TRBJ1-1; D uncertain. Per the germline V gene, CDR1 is LGHNT and CDR2 is FRNRAP. The CDR3 is made up of 12 amino acids. V was trimmed by 2 bases and J by 6 bases, leaving 7 bases between them. The CDR3 protein is CASGLSLPEAFF. In DNA, the CDR3 is TGTGCTAGTGGTTTGTCTCTTCCTGAAGCTTTCTTT.

The rearrangement uses TRBV27 and TRBJ2-7; TRBD1 matches at 9 bases. CDR3 length: 14 residues. CDR1 and CDR2 from the germline V gene are MNHEY and SMNVEV (reference sequence). V dropped 5 bases and J dropped 3; count of bases not matched to a gene: 5. DNA of the CDR3: TGTGCCAGCAGTCCACAGGGGGCTTACTACGAGCAGTACTTC. It is translated as CASSPQGAYYEQYF.

V usage is TRBV29-1 and J usage is TRBJ2-1, with 7 bases fitting TRBD2. The CDR3 has 11 residues. Germline CDR1 SQVTM, CDR2 ANQGSEA. The trim removed 7 bases at V and 5 bases at J, leaving 2 bases unmatched. Here the CDR3 reads CSARGDNEQFF. The CDR3 DNA reads as TGCAGCGCCCGGGGGGACAATGAGCAGTTCTTC.

V gene TRBV27 combines with J gene TRBJ1-1; 9 bases match TRBD1. V gave up 4 bases and J gave up 6 bases; unmatched junction bases: 9. Germline V gives CDR1 MNHEY, CDR2 SMNVEV (reference sequence). The length of the CDR3 is 15 residues. The CDR3 sequence: CASSYRRQGVPEAFF. The CDR3 region has the DNA TGTGCCAGCAGTTACCGGAGACAGGGGGTACCTGAAGCTTTCTTT.

Comment on this clone: A junction end diverges from the germline sequence, so it may reflect a read error. The V and J genes are TRBV7-7 and TRBJ2-5, with TRBD2 matching 9 bases. CDR1 is SSHAT and CDR2 is FNYEAQ in the germline V gene (reference sequence). There are 16 residues in the CDR3. The CDR3 spells CASSLVAGAYQETQYF. The CDR3 DNA sequence: TGTGCTAGCAGCTTGGTAGCGGGGGCGTACCAAGAGACCCAGTACTTC.

Comment on this clone: The identical CDR3 is also encoded by other nucleotide sequences in the sample. V gene TRBV6-1 combines with J gene TRBJ2-3, with 11 bases aligning to TRBD2. This CDR3 is built from 16 residues. From germline, CDR1 is MNHNS and CDR2 SASEGT. V lost 1 base to trimming and J lost 4 bases; unmatched junction nucleotides: 4. The CDR3 spells CASSEVDSGGADTQYF. CDR3 bases: TGTGCCAGCAGTGAAGTAGATAGCGGGGGGGCAGATACGCAGTATTTT.

The J gene is TRBJ2-2, the V gene TRBV19; 8 bases are shared with TRBD2. V gave up 3 bases and J gave up 5 bases; unmatched junction bases: 5. CDR1 is LNHDA and CDR2 is SQIVND in the germline V gene (reference sequence). The CDR3 has 15 residues. The DNA for the CDR3 is TGTGCCAGTAGTATCCGGGGGGGCGGGACCGGGGAGCTGTTTTTT. Its translation is CASSIRGGGTGELFF.

V gene TRBV27 combines with J gene TRBJ1-1; 11 bases align to TRBD1. The CDR3 spans 14 residues. V lost 3 bases to trimming and J lost 4 bases; unmatched junction nucleotides: 1. CDR1 and CDR2 (germline): MNHEY, SMNVEV (reference sequence). CDR3 DNA: TGTGCCAGCAGTTTGGACAGGGGGCGCACTGAAGCTTTCTTT. This translates into CASSLDRGRTEAFF.

This clone occurred once. The chain has TRBV10-1 and TRBJ2-7; D is possibly TRBD2 (5 bases). CDR3 length equals 14 residues. Germline lookup yields CDR1 WNHNN and CDR2 SYGVQD (reference sequence). Between the trimmed V and J ends, which lost 0 bases and 4 bases, there was a span of 10 bases. CDR3 in DNA: TGCGCCAGCAGTGAGTCAGCGGCCCAATACGAGCAGTACTTC. Amino acid sequence: CASSESAAQYEQYF.

V gene TRBV7-9 combines with J gene TRBJ2-5, with 8 nucleotides matching TRBD2. V gave up 7 bases and J gave up 5 bases; unmatched junction bases: 12. The CDR3 length is 15 residues. Germline assignment: CDR1 SEHNR and CDR2 FQNEAQ (reference sequence). In DNA form, the CDR3 reads TGTGCCAGCACCAACGGGGGGGGCTCGCCGGAGACCCAGTACTTC. Translated: CASTNGGGSPETQYF.

This clone was detected only once. The chain combines TRBV4-1 with TRBJ2-7; 8 nucleotides agree with TRBD2. V was pared by 0 bases and J by 6 bases, with 10 bases of the junction left unmatched. Germline V gives CDR1 MGHRA, CDR2 YSYEKL. The CDR3 is 16 residues long. This CDR3 is CASSQDHDGGAFEQYF. The CDR3 nucleotides read TGCGCCAGCAGCCAAGATCATGACGGGGGGGCTTTCGAGCAGTACTTC.

V is TRBV27 and J is TRBJ2-7; D is unresolved. Germline V lookup: CDR1 MNHEY, CDR2 SMNVEV (reference sequence). The CDR3 runs 12 residues. V lost 6 bases, J lost 6 bases, and 12 bases lay in between. CDR3 coding DNA: TGTGCCAGCAGGAATGAGAGAGGCGAGCAGTACTTC. Amino acid sequence: CASRNERGEQYF.

This clone came up once. This chain links TRBV7-9 with TRBJ2-1; 7 bases align to TRBD2. Looked up from germline, CDR1 is SEHNR and CDR2 is FQNEAQ (reference sequence). The CDR3 spans 15 residues. With V trimmed by 3 bases and J by 7 bases, 9 bases remained unmatched. This CDR3 is CASSFTAGSKNEQFF. The CDR3 nucleotides are TGTGCCAGCAGCTTCACAGCGGGGAGTAAGAATGAGCAGTTCTTC.

The chain is built from TRBV28 and TRBJ2-2; TRBD1 matches 9 bases. V lost 7 bases and J lost 5; bases outside the gene matches: 5. The CDR3 is 14 residues long. Germline V gene lookup returns CDR1 MDHEN and CDR2 SYDVKM. The CDR3 is CASIQQGATGELFF. CDR3 nucleotides: TGTGCCAGCATTCAACAGGGGGCTACCGGGGAGCTGTTTTTT.

The rearrangement joins TRBV7-3 to TRBJ2-2, with a tentative D call TRBD2 (6 bases). V was clipped by 7 bases and J by 4 bases, with 28 bases between them. The CDR3 covers 19 residues. Germline-derived CDR1 and CDR2 are SGHTA and FQGTGA. DNA of the CDR3: TGTGCCAGCAACAAACGGGGGTCTTCCGGGTGGGGAGCCACCGGGGAGCTGTTTTTT. Protein sequence: CASNKRGSSGWGATGELFF.

This clone was picked up one time. V gene TRBV2 combines with J gene TRBJ1-3; TRBD1 is a possible D gene (6 bases). With 4 bases removed from V and 1 base from J, the gap between germline ends came to 14 bases. The CDR3 is 16 amino acids. Germline CDR1 reads SNHLY; CDR2 reads FYNNEI. This CDR3 reads CASSANTGQSGNTIYF. CDR3 bases: TGTGCCAGCAGTGCGAACACAGGGCAATCTGGAAACACCATATATTTT.